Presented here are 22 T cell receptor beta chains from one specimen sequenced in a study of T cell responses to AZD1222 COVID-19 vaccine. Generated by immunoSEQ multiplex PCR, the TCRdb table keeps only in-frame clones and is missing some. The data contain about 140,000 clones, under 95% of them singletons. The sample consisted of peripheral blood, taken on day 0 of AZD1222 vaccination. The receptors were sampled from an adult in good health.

CDR3 bases: TGCGCCAGCAGCCAAGAGGGAGATAATGAAAAACTGTTTTTT. It codes for CASSQEGDNEKLFF. The rearrangement uses TRBV4-3 and TRBJ1-4; D is undetermined. The CDR3 sequence is 14 residues long. V lost 0 bases and J 4 bases, leaving 6 bases between the germline ends. Looked up from germline, CDR1 is LGHNA and CDR2 is YSLEER.

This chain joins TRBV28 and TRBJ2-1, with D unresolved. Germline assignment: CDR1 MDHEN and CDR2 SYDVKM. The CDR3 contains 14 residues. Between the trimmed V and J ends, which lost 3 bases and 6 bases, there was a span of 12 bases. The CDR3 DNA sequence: TGTGCCAGCAGTTTTAGGTTTCGAGGCAATGAGCAGTTCTTC. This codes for CASSFRFRGNEQFF. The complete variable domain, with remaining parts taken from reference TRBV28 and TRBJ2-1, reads DVKVTQSSRYLVKRTGEKVFLECVQDMDHENMFWYRQDPGLGLRLIYFSYDVKMKEKGDIPEGYSVSREKKERFSLILESASTNQTSMYLCASSFRFRGNEQFFGPGTRLTVL.

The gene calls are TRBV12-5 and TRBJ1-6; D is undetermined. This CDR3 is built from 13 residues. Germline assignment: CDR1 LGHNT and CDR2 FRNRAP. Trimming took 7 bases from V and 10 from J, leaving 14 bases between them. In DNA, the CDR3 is TGTGCTAGTGCTATCGCCCCCGAGTCACCCCTCCACTTT. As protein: CASAIAPESPLHF.

CDR3 residues: CASSPSGQWVSGNTIYF. The CDR3 DNA reads TGTGCCAGCAGCCCATCGGGACAGTGGGTATCGGGAAACACCATATATTTT. J is TRBJ1-3 and V is TRBV27; 7 nucleotides match TRBD1. From germline, CDR1 is MNHEY and CDR2 SMNVEV (reference sequence). CDR3 length: 17 residues. V was clipped by 6 bases and J by 4 bases; unmatched bases: 15.

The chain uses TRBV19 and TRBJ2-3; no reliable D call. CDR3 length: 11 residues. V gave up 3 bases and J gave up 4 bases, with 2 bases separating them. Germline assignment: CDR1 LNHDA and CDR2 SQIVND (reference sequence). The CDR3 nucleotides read TGTGCCAGTAGTATTGCAGATACGCAGTATTTT. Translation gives CASSIADTQYF. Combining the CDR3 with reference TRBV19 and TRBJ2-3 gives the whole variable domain DGGITQSPKYLFRKEGQNVTLSCEQNLNHDAMYWYRQDPGQGLRLIYYSQIVNDFQKGDIAEGYSVSREKKESFPLTVTSAQKNPTAFYLCASSIADTQYFGPGTRLTVL.

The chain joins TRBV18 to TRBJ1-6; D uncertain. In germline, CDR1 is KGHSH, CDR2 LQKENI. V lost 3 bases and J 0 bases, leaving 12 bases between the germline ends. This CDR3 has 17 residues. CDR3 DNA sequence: TGTGCCAGCTCACCGGAGCTTCTCCGCTCCTATAATTCACCCCTCCACTTT. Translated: CASSPELLRSYNSPLHF.

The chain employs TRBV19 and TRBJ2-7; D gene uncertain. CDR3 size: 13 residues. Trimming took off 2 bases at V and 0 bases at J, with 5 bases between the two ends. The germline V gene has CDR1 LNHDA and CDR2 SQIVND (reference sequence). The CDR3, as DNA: TGTGCCAGTAGTATACAACACTCCTACGAGCAGTACTTC. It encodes CASSIQHSYEQYF.

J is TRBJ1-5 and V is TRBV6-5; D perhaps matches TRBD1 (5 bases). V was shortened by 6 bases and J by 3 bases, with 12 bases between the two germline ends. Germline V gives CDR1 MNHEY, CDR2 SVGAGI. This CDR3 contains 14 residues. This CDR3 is CASRLGTYNQPQHF. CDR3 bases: TGTGCCAGCAGATTAGGGACCTACAATCAGCCCCAGCATTTT.

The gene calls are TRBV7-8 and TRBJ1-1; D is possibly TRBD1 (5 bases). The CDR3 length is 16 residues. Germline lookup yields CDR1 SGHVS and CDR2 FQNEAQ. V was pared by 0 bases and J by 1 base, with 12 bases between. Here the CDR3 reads CASSLASGPGNTEAFF. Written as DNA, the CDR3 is TGTGCCAGCAGCTTAGCGTCGGGGCCCGGGAACACTGAAGCTTTCTTT.

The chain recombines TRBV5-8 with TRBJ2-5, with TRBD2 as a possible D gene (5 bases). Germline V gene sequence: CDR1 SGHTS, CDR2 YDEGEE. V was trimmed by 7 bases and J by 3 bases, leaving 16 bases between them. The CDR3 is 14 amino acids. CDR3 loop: CASGRGWGEETQYF. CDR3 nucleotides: TGTGCCAGCGGCCGGGGTTGGGGTGAAGAGACCCAGTACTTC. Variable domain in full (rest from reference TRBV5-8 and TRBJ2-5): EAGVTQSPTHLIKTRGQQATLRCSPISGHTSVYWYQQALGLGLQFLLWYDEGEERNRGNFPPRFSGRQFPNYSSELNVNALELEDSALYLCASGRGWGEETQYFGPGTRLLVL.

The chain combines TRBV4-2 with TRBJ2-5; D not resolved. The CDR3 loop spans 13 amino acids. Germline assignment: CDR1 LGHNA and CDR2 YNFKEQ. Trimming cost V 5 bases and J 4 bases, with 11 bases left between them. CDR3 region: CASSRRSLETQYF. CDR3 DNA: TGTGCCAGCAGCAGGCGGTCATTAGAGACCCAGTACTTC.

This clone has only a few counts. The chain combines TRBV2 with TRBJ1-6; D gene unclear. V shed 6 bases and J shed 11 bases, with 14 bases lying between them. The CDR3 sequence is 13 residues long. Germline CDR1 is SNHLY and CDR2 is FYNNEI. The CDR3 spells CASRPRELTPLHF. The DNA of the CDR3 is TGTGCCAGCAGACCACGGGAGCTAACACCCCTCCACTTT.

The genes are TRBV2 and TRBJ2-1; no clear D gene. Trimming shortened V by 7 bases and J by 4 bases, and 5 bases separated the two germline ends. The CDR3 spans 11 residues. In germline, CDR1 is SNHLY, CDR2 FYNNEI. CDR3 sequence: CASMPYNEQFF. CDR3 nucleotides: TGTGCCAGCATGCCATACAATGAGCAGTTCTTC.

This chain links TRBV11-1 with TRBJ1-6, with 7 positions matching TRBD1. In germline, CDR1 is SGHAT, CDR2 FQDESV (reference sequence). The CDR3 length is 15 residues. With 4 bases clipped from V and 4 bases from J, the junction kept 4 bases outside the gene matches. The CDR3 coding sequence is TGTGCCAGCAGCTCCCAGACAGGGTATAATTCACCCCTCCACTTT. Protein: CASSSQTGYNSPLHF.

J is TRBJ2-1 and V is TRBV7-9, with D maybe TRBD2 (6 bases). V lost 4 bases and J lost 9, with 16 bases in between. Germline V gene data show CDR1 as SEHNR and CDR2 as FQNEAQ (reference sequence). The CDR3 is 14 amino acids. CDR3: CASSSGLAEGEQFF. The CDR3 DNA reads TGTGCCAGCAGCTCGGGACTGGCCGAAGGTGAGCAGTTCTTC.

The DNA for the CDR3 is TGTGCCAGCTCACCACGAGGGTCCGAGAACACTGAAGCTTTCTTT. This sequence encodes CASSPRGSENTEAFF. This chain connects TRBV18 to TRBJ1-1, with D uncertain. This CDR3 spans 15 amino acids. In germline, CDR1 is KGHSH, CDR2 LQKENI. Trimming cost V 1 base and J 1 base, with 10 bases left between them.

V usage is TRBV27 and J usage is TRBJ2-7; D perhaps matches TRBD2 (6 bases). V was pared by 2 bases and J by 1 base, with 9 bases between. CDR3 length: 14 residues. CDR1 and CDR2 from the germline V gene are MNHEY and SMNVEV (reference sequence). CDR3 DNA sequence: TGTGCCAGCAGTTTAACGGGGAGGTCCTACGAGCAGTACTTC. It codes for CASSLTGRSYEQYF.

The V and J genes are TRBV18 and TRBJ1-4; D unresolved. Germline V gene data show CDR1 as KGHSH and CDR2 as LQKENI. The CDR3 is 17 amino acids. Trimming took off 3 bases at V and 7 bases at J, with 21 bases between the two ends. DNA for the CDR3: TGTGCCAGCTCACCTATCAATAGTAGGGCTGCTGGTGAAAAACTGTTTTTT. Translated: CASSPINSRAAGEKLFF.

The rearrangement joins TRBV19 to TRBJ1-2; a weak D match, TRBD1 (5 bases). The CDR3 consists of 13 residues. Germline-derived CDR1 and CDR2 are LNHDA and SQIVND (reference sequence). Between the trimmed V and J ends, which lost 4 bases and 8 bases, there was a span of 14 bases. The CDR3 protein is CASSTGTPSGYTF. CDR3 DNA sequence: TGTGCCAGTAGTACCGGGACGCCAAGCGGCTACACCTTC.

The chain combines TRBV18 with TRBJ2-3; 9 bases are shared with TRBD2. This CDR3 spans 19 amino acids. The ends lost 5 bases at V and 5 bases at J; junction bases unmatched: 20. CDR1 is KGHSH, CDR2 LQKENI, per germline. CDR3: CASSYSGLARHSMKDTQYF. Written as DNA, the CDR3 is TGTGCCAGCTCATACTCAGGACTAGCGAGACATTCGATGAAAGATACGCAGTATTTT. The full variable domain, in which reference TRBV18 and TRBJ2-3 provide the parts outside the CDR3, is NAGVMQNPRHLVRRRGQEARLRCSPMKGHSHVYWYRQLPEEGLKFMVYLQKENIIDESGMPKERFSAEFPKEGPSILRIQQVVRGDSAAYFCASSYSGLARHSMKDTQYFGPGTRLTVL.

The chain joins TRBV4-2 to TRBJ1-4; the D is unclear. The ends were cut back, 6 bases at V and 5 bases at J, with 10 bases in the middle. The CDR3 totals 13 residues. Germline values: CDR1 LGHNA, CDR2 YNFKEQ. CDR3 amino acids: CASSTGLNEKLFF. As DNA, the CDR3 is TGTGCCAGCAGTACCGGCCTCAATGAAAAACTGTTTTTT.

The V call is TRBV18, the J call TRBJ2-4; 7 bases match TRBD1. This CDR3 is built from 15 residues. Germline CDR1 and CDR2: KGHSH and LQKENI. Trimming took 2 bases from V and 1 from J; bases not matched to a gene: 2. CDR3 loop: CASSPEDRAKNIQYF. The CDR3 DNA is TGTGCCAGCTCACCAGAGGACAGGGCCAAAAACATTCAGTACTTC.